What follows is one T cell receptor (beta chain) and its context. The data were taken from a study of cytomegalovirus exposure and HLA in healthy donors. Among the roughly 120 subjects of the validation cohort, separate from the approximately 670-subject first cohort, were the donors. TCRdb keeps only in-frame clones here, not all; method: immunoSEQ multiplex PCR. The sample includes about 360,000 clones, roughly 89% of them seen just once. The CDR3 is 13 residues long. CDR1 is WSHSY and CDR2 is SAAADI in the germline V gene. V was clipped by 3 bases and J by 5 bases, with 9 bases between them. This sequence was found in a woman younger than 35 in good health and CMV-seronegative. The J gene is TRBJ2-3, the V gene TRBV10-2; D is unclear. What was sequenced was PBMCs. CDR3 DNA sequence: TGCGCCAGCAGTGATGGCTTTCTAGATACGCAGTATTTT. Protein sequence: CASSDGFLDTQYF.